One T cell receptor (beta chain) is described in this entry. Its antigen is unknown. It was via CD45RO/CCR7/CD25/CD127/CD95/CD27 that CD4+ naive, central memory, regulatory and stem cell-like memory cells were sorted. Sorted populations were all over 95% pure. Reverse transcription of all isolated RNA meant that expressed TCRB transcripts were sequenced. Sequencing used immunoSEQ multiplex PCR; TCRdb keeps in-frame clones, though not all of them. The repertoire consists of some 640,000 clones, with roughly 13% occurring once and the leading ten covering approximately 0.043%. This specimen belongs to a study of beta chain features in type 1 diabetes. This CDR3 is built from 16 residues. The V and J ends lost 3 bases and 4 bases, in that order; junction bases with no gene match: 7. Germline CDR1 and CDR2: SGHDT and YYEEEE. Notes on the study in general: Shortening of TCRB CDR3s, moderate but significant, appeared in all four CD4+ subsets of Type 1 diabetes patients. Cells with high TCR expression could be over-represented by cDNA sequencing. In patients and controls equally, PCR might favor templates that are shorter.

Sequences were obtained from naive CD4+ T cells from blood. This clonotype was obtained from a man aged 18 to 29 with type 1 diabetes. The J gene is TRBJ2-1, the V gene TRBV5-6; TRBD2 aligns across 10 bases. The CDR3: CASSWTSGTLYNEQFF. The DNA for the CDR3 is TGTGCCAGCAGCTGGACTAGCGGTACCTTATACAATGAGCAGTTCTTC.